This T cell receptor (beta chain) appears in the sequencing data of a study of OX40 agonist ivuxolimab in advanced cancers. Study overall: Every 2 weeks, patients received ivuxolimab intravenously, dosed at 0.01 to 10 mg/kg. Antecedent anti-PD-1, anti-PD-L1 or anti-CTLA-4 therapy was permissible, with over 35% having received some. The mean age was roughly 60 years, ranging from roughly 23 to 79, with 82.7% of participants male.

Data came from immunoSEQ multiplex PCR; TCRdb stores just in-frame clones and leaves some out. The sample consists of around 50,000 clones, 65% to 85% of them appearing once. Germline lookup yields CDR1 MNHNS and CDR2 SASEGT. The trim removed 3 bases at V and 0 bases at J, leaving 15 bases unmatched. This CDR3 has 19 amino acids. This clone was seen only a few times. This specimen was CD4+ or CD8+ T cells sorted from blood, taken in a trial of the OX40 agonist ivuxolimab. This sequence was found in an adult with an advanced solid tumor such as melanoma, head and neck, liver or kidney cancer. The J gene is TRBJ2-7, the V gene TRBV6-1; 9 bases agree with TRBD2. For the CDR3, the DNA is TGTGCCAGCAGTGAGTATCGACGGCCCCGACTAGCGGACTCCTACGAGCAGTACTTC. It specifies CASSEYRRPRLADSYEQYF.